This T cell receptor beta chain emerged from a study of STAT5B mutations in CD4+ large granular lymphocyte leukemia. The repertoire was sequenced with immunoSEQ multiplex PCR; TCRdb's copy has only in-frame clones and lacks some. The profile covers 30,000 or so clones, with around 80% appearing a single time and around 2.3% taken by the ten largest. Between the trimmed V and J ends, which lost 2 bases and 1 base, there was a span of 13 bases. The CDR3 totals 16 residues. Germline CDR1 reads MGHDK; CDR2 reads SYGVNS. The source material was CD4+ T cells from blood buffy coats. The V call is TRBV25-1, the J call TRBJ2-3, with no clear D. The TCR sequence derives from a human donor in good health. In DNA, the CDR3 is TGTGCCAGCAGTGAACTTAGAGTGGGTGGCACAGATACGCAGTATTTT. It codes for CASSELRVGGTDTQYF.